Listed here are 21 T cell receptor beta chains from one sample, sequenced in a study of control samples from healthy donors and cancer patients. This table comes from immunoSEQ multiplex PCR, and its TCRdb copy is limited to in-frame clones, with some not included. Among about 120,000 clones listed, about 87% were seen once. Sequenced sample: blood. The source is a middle-aged man in good health.

The rearrangement uses TRBV28 and TRBJ1-1, with 7 bases identical to TRBD1. Germline-derived CDR1 and CDR2 are MDHEN and SYDVKM. J gave up 4 bases and V 3 bases, and 8 bases lay outside the gene matches. The CDR3 runs to 15 residues. The CDR3 DNA follows: TGTGCCAGCAGTTTCCCAGACAGGGTAGGCACTGAAGCTTTCTTT. Its protein is CASSFPDRVGTEAFF.

This clone has a single count. This chain joins TRBV19 and TRBJ2-2; unclear D gene. The CDR3 sequence is 16 residues long. Germline V gene sequence: CDR1 LNHDA, CDR2 SQIVND (reference sequence). V dropped 1 base and J dropped 1 base, with 10 bases sitting between them. CDR3 region: CASSIGSEGNTGELFF. The CDR3 DNA reads as TGTGCCAGTAGTATAGGGAGTGAAGGGAACACCGGGGAGCTGTTTTTT.

This clone was observed once. The genes are TRBV5-1 and TRBJ2-3; 7 nucleotides match TRBD1. Per germline, CDR1 SGHRS and CDR2 YFSETQ. The CDR3 runs to 14 residues. V shed 6 bases, J shed 1 base, and the junction held 5 bases outside the gene matches. The CDR3 loop is CASNRDSGTDTQYF. CDR3 DNA sequence: TGCGCCAGCAACAGGGACAGCGGCACAGATACGCAGTATTTT. Drawing the rest from reference TRBV5-1 and TRBJ2-3, the complete variable domain is KAGVTQTPRYLIKTRGQQVTLSCSPISGHRSVSWYQQTPGQGLQFLFEYFSETQRNKGNFPGRFSGRQFSNSRSEMNVSTLELGDSALYLCASNRDSGTDTQYFGPGTRLTVL.

The CDR3 here is CASSNLGGLAVHNEQFF. In nucleotides, the CDR3 is TGTGCCAGCAGCAACCTCGGGGGGCTAGCCGTCCACAATGAGCAGTTCTTC. This chain joins TRBV7-2 and TRBJ2-1; D is possibly TRBD2 (7 bases). This CDR3 is 17 amino acids long. The V end was cut by 5 bases, the J end by 5 bases, with 22 bases between. Germline values: CDR1 SGHTA, CDR2 FQGNSA.

The V and J genes are TRBV10-1 and TRBJ2-3; either TRBD1 or TRBD2 may fit D (5 bases each). CDR1 is WNHNN, CDR2 SYGVQD, per germline (reference sequence). V was cut by 10 bases and J by 1 base, with 12 bases left in between. The CDR3 contains 13 residues. The CDR3 region is CATGDAGTDTQYF. CDR3 DNA sequence: TGCGCCACCGGGGACGCGGGCACAGATACGCAGTATTTT.

This sequence joins TRBV10-3 and TRBJ2-7; weak D call: TRBD2 (6 bases). Germline CDR1 ENHRY, CDR2 SYGVKD. The CDR3 totals 16 residues. Between the trimmed V and J ends, which lost 6 bases and 2 bases, there was a span of 20 bases. The CDR3 here is CAISPLRDFSAYEQYF. The DNA for the CDR3 is TGTGCCATCAGCCCCCTCCGGGACTTCTCAGCCTACGAGCAGTACTTC.

CDR3 coding DNA: TGTGCCAGCAGCTTACGGTTTGAGGGTTACGAGCAGTACTTC. Its translation: CASSLRFEGYEQYF. J is TRBJ2-7 and V is TRBV7-2, with TRBD2 as a possible D gene (5 bases). This CDR3 region has 14 residues. V lost 2 bases, J lost 4 bases, and 12 bases lay in between. The germline V gene encodes CDR1 SGHTA and CDR2 FQGNSA.

This clone came up once. V gene TRBV30 combines with J gene TRBJ1-1; D ambiguous. V lost 5 bases and J lost 1, with 11 bases in between. The germline gives CDR1 GTSNPN, CDR2 SVGIG (reference sequence). This CDR3 has 13 amino acids. CDR3 amino acids: CAWDLTPNTEAFF. The CDR3 region has the DNA TGTGCCTGGGACCTGACTCCGAACACTGAAGCTTTCTTT.

This sequence joins TRBV7-6 and TRBJ1-4; unclear D gene. The CDR3 loop spans 15 amino acids. V lost 3 bases and J lost 4, with 12 bases in between. Looked up from germline, CDR1 is SGHVS and CDR2 is FNYEAQ. In DNA, the CDR3 is TGTGCCAGCAGCTTGGGATTAGGAGATAATGAAAAACTGTTTTTT. Residues: CASSLGLGDNEKLFF.

This clone was picked up a small number of times. The chain combines TRBV6-6 with TRBJ2-3; D ambiguous. Germline lookup yields CDR1 MNHNY and CDR2 SVGAGI (reference sequence). The CDR3 is made up of 15 amino acids. With 5 bases removed from V and 2 bases from J, the gap between germline ends came to 14 bases. The DNA of the CDR3 is TGTGCCAGCAGTGACCTTAGCCGGTCCACAGATACGCAGTATTTT. It codes for CASSDLSRSTDTQYF.

The chain links TRBV15 to TRBJ2-2; tentatively, D is TRBD1 or TRBD2 (6 bases each). The germline V gene has CDR1 LNHNV and CDR2 YYDKDF (reference sequence). The CDR3 is 16 residues long. V was pared by 5 bases and J by 9 bases, with 22 bases between. The CDR3 sequence: CATSGGGQAGTRELFF. The CDR3 DNA sequence: TGTGCCACCAGCGGAGGGGGGCAGGCGGGAACCCGGGAGCTGTTTTTT.

The CDR3 spells CATTGQGYEQYF. Written as DNA, the CDR3 is TGTGCCACTACGGGACAGGGTTACGAGCAGTACTTC. V is TRBV10-3 and J is TRBJ2-7, with 9 bases that match TRBD1. Per germline, CDR1 ENHRY and CDR2 SYGVKD. J was trimmed by 4 bases and V by 10 bases; bases with no gene match: 5. This CDR3 contains 12 residues.

For this clone: This sample includes further DNA sequences coding for the same CDR3. The V and J genes are TRBV7-2 and TRBJ2-5; the D gene is possibly TRBD1 (6 bases). Germline lookup yields CDR1 SGHTA and CDR2 FQGNSA. V shed 4 bases and J shed 1 base, with 10 bases lying between them. The CDR3 length is 14 residues. The DNA for the CDR3 is TGTGCCAGCAGCTCAGGGACATTCCAAGAGACCCAGTACTTC. Amino acid sequence: CASSSGTFQETQYF.

Regarding this clone: A junction boundary mismatches the germline segment, possibly from a read error. The chain uses TRBV19 and TRBJ1-5; D not certain. Germline V lookup: CDR1 LNHDA, CDR2 SQIVND (reference sequence). This CDR3 has 13 amino acids. The CDR3 is CASSIGNYQAQHF. The CDR3 bases are TGTGCCAGTAGTATAGGGAATTATCAGGCCCAGCATTTT.

The V gene is TRBV28, the J gene TRBJ1-3; a possible D gene is TRBD1 (5 bases). Germline V CDR1 and CDR2: MDHEN, SYDVKM. The CDR3 has 15 residues. V dropped 5 bases and J dropped 0 bases, with 11 bases sitting between them. The CDR3 region has the DNA TGTGCCAGCAGTCCAGGGCCGGTCTCTGGAAACACCATATATTTT. This encodes CASSPGPVSGNTIYF.

The chain uses TRBV5-6 and TRBJ1-2, with D perhaps TRBD1 (6 bases). This CDR3 is 14 amino acids long. From germline, CDR1 is SGHDT and CDR2 YYEEEE. The V and J ends lost 3 bases and 3 bases respectively, with 12 bases between them. The CDR3 loop is CASSSGQWDYGYTF. DNA for the CDR3: TGTGCCAGCAGCTCCGGACAGTGGGACTATGGCTACACCTTC.

The chain has TRBV7-8 and TRBJ1-3, with TRBD1 as a possible D gene (5 bases). V was pared by 1 base and J by 3 bases, with 13 bases between. The CDR3 sequence is 16 residues long. Germline assignment: CDR1 SGHVS and CDR2 FQNEAQ. The CDR3 DNA reads TGTGCCAGCAGCTTAGAGAAGGGGATGAATGGAAACACCATATATTTT. The encoded protein is CASSLEKGMNGNTIYF.

In DNA, the CDR3 is TGCGCCAGCAGCCAAGGGCAGGGAGGAGGCTTTAGCTCCTACGAGCAGTACTTC. The encoded protein is CASSQGQGGGFSSYEQYF. V gene TRBV4-1 combines with J gene TRBJ2-7; tentative D call: TRBD2 (6 bases). V lost 1 base and J 0 bases, leaving 19 bases between the germline ends. From germline, CDR1 is MGHRA and CDR2 YSYEKL. CDR3 length: 18 amino acids.

In nucleotides, the CDR3 is TGTGCCAGTAGTATATCCTCAGGGAGTGAAGCTTTCTTT. Protein: CASSISSGSEAFF. The gene calls are TRBV19 and TRBJ1-1, with D possibly matching TRBD1 (5 bases). Germline V gene lookup returns CDR1 LNHDA and CDR2 SQIVND (reference sequence). Between the trimmed V and J ends, which lost 2 bases and 7 bases, there was a span of 11 bases. The CDR3 runs 13 residues.

The chain combines TRBV4-2 with TRBJ2-1, with D tentatively TRBD2 (6 bases). The CDR3 spans 15 residues. Germline CDR1 reads LGHNA; CDR2 reads YNFKEQ. The ends were cut back, 0 bases at V and 0 bases at J, with 6 bases in the middle. CDR3 in amino acids: CASSQEGLSYNEQFF. The CDR3 DNA is TGTGCCAGCAGCCAAGAGGGACTCTCCTACAATGAGCAGTTCTTC.

This chain joins TRBV2 and TRBJ1-6, with 10 bases identical to TRBD1. V was pared by 8 bases and J by 7 bases, with 5 bases of the junction left unmatched. This CDR3 region has 14 residues. Germline assignment: CDR1 SNHLY and CDR2 FYNNEI. CDR3 residues: CASSRQGANSPLHF. As DNA, the CDR3 is TGTGCCAGCTCTCGACAGGGGGCCAATTCACCCCTCCACTTT.